The 12 T cell receptor beta chains below come from one sample, sequenced in a study of shared clonotypes between healthy human individuals. CD8 cells regarded as naive lacked CD45RO, were positively chosen for CCR7, and omitted terminally differentiated effector memory CD45RA+ cells. Clones were sequenced by immunoSEQ multiplex PCR, and TCRdb holds only the in-frame ones, with some missing. The sample has about 2 million clones; roughly 94% are singletons. The sequenced sample consisted of naive CD8+ T cells sorted from blood. The receptors stem from a man between 18 and 35 years old in good health.

The CDR3 DNA reads TGTGCCAGCAGTTCCATTGGGGGGAACACTGAAGCTTTCTTT. Its translation: CASSSIGGNTEAFF. This chain uses TRBV7-8 with TRBJ1-1, with D maybe TRBD1 (5 bases). The CDR3 covers 14 residues. CDR1 is SGHVS, CDR2 FQNEAQ, per germline. V shed 6 bases and J shed 1 base, with 12 bases lying between them.

V and J are TRBV4-3 and TRBJ1-1; a weak D match, TRBD1 (6 bases). Germline V gene lookup returns CDR1 LGHNA and CDR2 YSLEER. Trimming shortened V by 1 base and J by 5 bases, and 20 bases separated the two germline ends. CDR3 length: 17 amino acids. CDR3 in amino acids: CASSQGPLIGGTTEAFF. CDR3 DNA sequence: TGCGCCAGCAGCCAAGGTCCGTTAATAGGGGGAACTACTGAAGCTTTCTTT.

The CDR3 here is CASSWADEEAFF. The CDR3 DNA sequence: TGTGCCAGTAGTTGGGCGGACGAGGAGGCTTTCTTT. This sequence joins TRBV19 and TRBJ1-1; D not certain. V gave up 5 bases and J gave up 11 bases, with 15 bases separating them. Germline CDR1 reads LNHDA; CDR2 reads SQIVND (reference sequence). The CDR3 runs to 12 residues.

The rearrangement joins TRBV5-1 to TRBJ1-1, with a possible D match to TRBD1 (6 bases). CDR1 is SGHRS and CDR2 is YFSETQ in the germline V gene. Trimming removed 5 bases from V and 3 bases from J, with 20 bases in between. The CDR3 sequence is 16 residues long. DNA for the CDR3: TGCGCCAGCAGGGAGGGCAGGGGCGTCGGGTACACTGAAGCTTTCTTT. Translation gives CASREGRGVGYTEAFF.

The CDR3 region is CASSLVREGTEAFF. Here the CDR3 DNA reads TGTGCCAGCAGCTTAGTAAGAGAGGGCACTGAAGCTTTCTTT. The chain carries TRBV11-2 and TRBJ1-1, with D unclear. Germline V CDR1 and CDR2: SGHAT, FQNNGV. CDR3 size: 14 residues. Trimming stripped 1 base from V and 4 bases from J, with 10 bases between.

V gene TRBV9 combines with J gene TRBJ2-7, with D hard to call. The germline gives CDR1 SGDLS, CDR2 YYNGEE. Trimming took off 4 bases at V and 5 bases at J, with 13 bases between the two ends. The CDR3 covers 13 residues. CDR3 loop: CASSPVPLDEQYF. CDR3 DNA sequence: TGTGCCAGCAGCCCGGTCCCCCTGGACGAGCAGTACTTC.

This clone was recorded once. This sequence joins TRBV6-4 and TRBJ2-1; 7 bases map to TRBD1. J was trimmed by 6 bases and V by 4 bases; bases with no gene match: 9. Germline V CDR1 and CDR2: MRHNA, SNTAGT. CDR3 length: 15 amino acids. CDR3 nucleotides: TGTGCCAGCAGTGTTCCCAGGGGGTATAGCAATGAGCAGTTCTTC. It encodes CASSVPRGYSNEQFF.

The V gene is TRBV7-6, the J gene TRBJ2-1; a weak D match, TRBD2 (6 bases). CDR1 and CDR2 (germline): SGHVS, FNYEAQ. This CDR3 is 14 amino acids long. V dropped 1 base and J dropped 6 bases, with 10 bases sitting between them. DNA for the CDR3: TGTGCCAGCAGCTTAGTGGTTAGCGGCAATGAGCAGTTCTTC. This translates into CASSLVVSGNEQFF.

The rearrangement joins TRBV15 to TRBJ2-5; D might be TRBD2 (5 bases). V was clipped by 1 base and J by 5 bases, with 11 bases between them. This CDR3 spans 14 amino acids. Germline assignment: CDR1 LNHNV and CDR2 YYDKDF (reference sequence). The CDR3 DNA sequence: TGTGCCACCAGCAGAGTCGAAGCGGAGGAGACCCAGTACTTC. It specifies CATSRVEAEETQYF.

The chain joins TRBV4-1 to TRBJ2-7; no firm D call. Trimming pared 4 bases from V and 0 bases from J, leaving 7 bases between. The CDR3 sequence is 13 residues long. Per the germline V gene, CDR1 is MGHRA and CDR2 is YSYEKL. CDR3 residues: CASSLLASYEQYF. In nucleotides, the CDR3 is TGCGCCAGCAGCCTTCTGGCCTCCTACGAGCAGTACTTC.

J is TRBJ2-7 and V is TRBV7-8; 9 bases map to TRBD1. The germline V gene has CDR1 SGHVS and CDR2 FQNEAQ. Trimming took 5 bases from V and 3 from J; bases not matched to a gene: 8. This CDR3 spans 15 amino acids. The CDR3 sequence: CASSPTSTGGYEQYF. The CDR3 coding sequence is TGTGCCAGCAGCCCAACCTCGACAGGGGGCTACGAGCAGTACTTC.

V and J are TRBV9 and TRBJ2-7, with TRBD2 matching over 10 bases. Per germline, CDR1 SGDLS and CDR2 YYNGEE. The CDR3 is 15 amino acids. Trimming at V came to 3 bases and at J to 6 bases, leaving 9 bases not matched to a gene. The CDR3 bases are TGTGCCAGCAGCGAAACCGGGACTAGCGTAAGCGAGCAGTACTTC. It encodes CASSETGTSVSEQYF.